This is a list of T cell receptor beta chains from one sample in a study of blood T cells in healthy people across ages. A single record per CDR3 protein comes from TCRdb applying MiXCR to the 5' RACE reads. This table has about 970,000 distinct CDR3 sequences, roughly 51% appearing once. The material sequenced was blood. These receptors all come from a woman aged 60 to 75 in good health. Each CDR3 is given with its conserved first and last residue. Fields, in order: J gene, D gene, clone size, V gene, CDR3 DNA, CDR3 protein. A D gene is named only where the DNA matches it firmly. Clone size is stated in some rows and not others, as once, few, many or a class when expanded.

j_call: TRBJ2-2; d_call: -; clone_size: -; v_call: TRBV4-1; cdr3_nt: TGCGCCAGCAGCCAGAGGGGGGGATACACCGGGGAGCTGTTTTTT; cdr3_aa: CASSQRGGYTGELFF
j_call: TRBJ2-1; d_call: -; clone_size: few; v_call: TRBV29-1; cdr3_nt: TGCAGCGTTCATACGCTAAAATATGAGCAGTTCTTC; cdr3_aa: CSVHTLKYEQFF
j_call: TRBJ1-1; d_call: -; clone_size: few; v_call: TRBV12-3/TRBV12-4; cdr3_nt: TGTGCCAGCAGTTTTTTCCCGATCGGGAACACTGAAGCTTTCTTT; cdr3_aa: CASSFFPIGNTEAFF
j_call: TRBJ2-3; d_call: -; clone_size: -; v_call: TRBV12-5; cdr3_nt: TGTGCTAGTCCCGAGGCACAAGAAGCCCCAGATACGCAGTATTTT; cdr3_aa: CASPEAQEAPDTQYF
j_call: TRBJ1-3; d_call: -; clone_size: -; v_call: TRBV29-1; cdr3_nt: TGCAGCGTTGGAACGGGCGCCATTGGCACCATATATTTT; cdr3_aa: CSVGTGAIGTIYF
j_call: TRBJ2-1; d_call: TRBD2; clone_size: few; v_call: TRBV7-3; cdr3_nt: TGTGCCAGCAGCAGCGGCCGGACTAGCTTCAATGAGCAGTTCTTC; cdr3_aa: CASSSGRTSFNEQFF
j_call: TRBJ2-1; d_call: TRBD1; clone_size: few; v_call: TRBV7-6; cdr3_nt: TGTGCCAGCAGCCCGGACAGGCCAACCTACAATGAGCAGTTCTTC; cdr3_aa: CASSPDRPTYNEQFF
j_call: TRBJ2-6; d_call: -; clone_size: -; v_call: TRBV6-5; cdr3_nt: TGTGCCAGCAGTTCCGACTGGAACCTTCGGGACTCTGGGGCCAACGTCCTGACTTTC; cdr3_aa: CASSSDWNLRDSGANVLTF
j_call: TRBJ2-3; d_call: TRBD2; clone_size: few; v_call: TRBV7-2; cdr3_nt: TGTGCCAGCAGCTCCCGACTAGCGGGAGGGCTTGCGCAGTATTTT; cdr3_aa: CASSSRLAGGLAQYF
j_call: TRBJ2-1; d_call: -; clone_size: -; v_call: TRBV20-1; cdr3_nt: TGCAGTGCTAGGTCCGGCTTGTCAAACAATGAGCAGTTCTTC; cdr3_aa: CSARSGLSNNEQFF
j_call: TRBJ2-3; d_call: -; clone_size: -; v_call: TRBV2; cdr3_nt: TGTGCCAGCAGTGCCGACTCAGATACGCAGTATTTT; cdr3_aa: CASSADSDTQYF
j_call: TRBJ2-6; d_call: -; clone_size: -; v_call: TRBV7-3; cdr3_nt: TGTGCCAGCAGCAAAAGTACAGGCTCTGGGGCCAACGTCCTGACTTTC; cdr3_aa: CASSKSTGSGANVLTF
j_call: TRBJ2-3; d_call: TRBD2; clone_size: -; v_call: TRBV12-3/TRBV12-4; cdr3_nt: TGTGCCAGCGGGACTAGCGGGAGCTCAGATACGCAGTATTTT; cdr3_aa: CASGTSGSSDTQYF
j_call: TRBJ1-1; d_call: -; clone_size: once; v_call: TRBV6-1; cdr3_nt: TGTGCCAGCAGTGAAAGCGCCTCGAACACTGAAGCTTTCTTT; cdr3_aa: CASSESASNTEAFF
j_call: TRBJ2-5; d_call: TRBD2; clone_size: -; v_call: TRBV20-1; cdr3_nt: TGCAGTGCTAGAGATCCGGGATTAGCGGGAGTGGGGTGGGAGACCCAGTACTTC; cdr3_aa: CSARDPGLAGVGWETQYF
j_call: TRBJ2-7; d_call: TRBD1; clone_size: few; v_call: TRBV10-3; cdr3_nt: TGTGCCATCAGTGGGGCAGGGGGCACCTACGAGCAGTACTTC; cdr3_aa: CAISGAGGTYEQYF
j_call: TRBJ2-5; d_call: TRBD2; clone_size: -; v_call: TRBV27; cdr3_nt: TGTGCCAGCAGTCCAATAGCGGGAGGCCCGCCGGAGACCCAGTACTTC; cdr3_aa: CASSPIAGGPPETQYF
j_call: TRBJ1-2; d_call: -; clone_size: -; v_call: TRBV5-5; cdr3_nt: TGTGCCAGCATCCCAGGGAATTCCAACTATGGCTACACCTTC; cdr3_aa: CASIPGNSNYGYTF
j_call: TRBJ2-7; d_call: -; clone_size: -; v_call: TRBV5-1; cdr3_nt: TGCGCCAGCAGCTTGGAATTATTAGTCTACGAGCAGTACTTC; cdr3_aa: CASSLELLVYEQYF
j_call: TRBJ2-6; d_call: -; clone_size: -; v_call: TRBV2; cdr3_nt: TGTGCCAGCGCCCAAACTGGGGCCAACGTCCTGACTTTC; cdr3_aa: CASAQTGANVLTF
j_call: TRBJ2-3; d_call: -; clone_size: -; v_call: TRBV20-1; cdr3_nt: TGCAGTGCTAGAGACCGACCAGATACGCAGTATTTT; cdr3_aa: CSARDRPDTQYF
j_call: TRBJ2-4; d_call: TRBD1; clone_size: many; v_call: TRBV4-2; cdr3_nt: TGTGCCAGCAGCCAAGAGAGTTCAGCGACAGGGTTTTCACACATTCAGTACTTC; cdr3_aa: CASSQESSATGFSHIQYF
j_call: TRBJ2-7; d_call: -; clone_size: few; v_call: TRBV30; cdr3_nt: TGTGCCTGGAGTGATGTGTACGAGCAGTACTTC; cdr3_aa: CAWSDVYEQYF
j_call: TRBJ2-7; d_call: TRBD2; clone_size: few; v_call: TRBV4-1; cdr3_nt: TGCGCCAGCAGCCGAGTCGGACTAGCGGTCTACGAGCAGTACTTC; cdr3_aa: CASSRVGLAVYEQYF
j_call: TRBJ2-7; d_call: TRBD1; clone_size: -; v_call: TRBV10-2; cdr3_nt: TGCGCCAGCAGACCGGGACAGGGAAATGGCGAGCAGTACTTC; cdr3_aa: CASRPGQGNGEQYF